This T cell receptor (beta chain) appears in the sequencing data of a study of cytomegalovirus exposure and HLA in healthy donors. As regards this clone: What it recognizes is unknown.

Study-level results: An apparent linkage of common viral pathogens to several of the most significant clusters emerged in a later analysis. Associated with cytomegalovirus, according to the listing, were 150 to 200 TCR beta chains. High specificity and sensitivity for cytomegalovirus status were reported for the classifier.

Germline loops: CDR1 SGHRS, CDR2 YFSETQ. The V gene end was trimmed by 4 bases and the J gene end by 8 bases; junction bases not matched to a gene: 11. This CDR3 contains 14 residues. PCR was performed using 60 Vbeta and 13 Jbeta primers. The repertoire was sequenced with immunoSEQ multiplex PCR; TCRdb's copy has only in-frame clones and lacks some. The sample's table shows 45,000 or so clones. What was sequenced was PBMCs. The sequence was obtained from a male donor in good health and CMV-seronegative. This chain links TRBV5-1 with TRBJ1-2; 7 bases are shared with TRBD1. CDR3 sequence (DNA): TGCGCCAGCAGCGCTCAAGGACAGGAAGAAGGCTACACCTTC. This translates into CASSAQGQEEGYTF. The full variable domain, rest sourced from reference TRBV5-1 and TRBJ1-2, is KAGVTQTPRYLIKTRGQQVTLSCSPISGHRSVSWYQQTPGQGLQFLFEYFSETQRNKGNFPGRFSGRQFSNSRSEMNVSTLELGDSALYLCASSAQGQEEGYTFGSGTRLTVV.